A single sample gave rise to the 5 T cell receptor beta chains below, sequenced in a study of early T cells in non-severe SARS-CoV-2 infection. TCRdb passed the 5' RACE reads through MiXCR, listing each CDR3 protein once. Of roughly 26,000 distinct CDR3 sequences detected, 4% to 4.5% appear once; the ten largest clones hold more than 5%. Sequenced: whole blood. The receptor source for this set is an adult who was a healthcare worker with PCR-confirmed SARS-CoV-2 infection or an uninfected control (not recorded which).

The CDR3 coding sequence is TGTGCCAGTAGTATAGCCGATGAGCAGTTCTTC. Its protein is CASSIADEQFF. The chain has TRBV19 and TRBJ2-1; D gene uncertain. From germline, CDR1 is LNHDA and CDR2 SQIVND (reference sequence). V was pared by 1 base and J by 8 bases, with 3 bases between. The CDR3 consists of 11 residues.

This clonotype was seen at least ten times. The chain has TRBV7-9 and TRBJ2-5, with 8 bases aligning to TRBD1. The CDR3 loop spans 14 amino acids. After removal of 5 bases from V and 3 bases from J, the junction contained 5 bases not matched to a gene. In germline, CDR1 is SEHNR, CDR2 FQNEAQ (reference sequence). The CDR3 reads CASSARQGKETQYF. Written as DNA, the CDR3 is TGTGCCAGCAGCGCCCGACAGGGGAAAGAGACCCAGTACTTC.

There are many counts of this clonotype. The chain is built from TRBV6-4 and TRBJ1-1; TRBD1 aligns across 8 bases. With V trimmed by 6 bases and J by 5 bases, 11 bases remained unmatched. The CDR3 consists of 15 residues. CDR1 and CDR2 (germline): MRHNA, SNTAGT. The CDR3 protein is CASRGQGGMSTEAFF. CDR3 in DNA: TGTGCCAGCAGAGGACAGGGTGGGATGAGTACTGAAGCTTTCTTT.

This clonotype showed up many times. The chain employs TRBV18 and TRBJ2-3; the D is unclear. Germline CDR1 KGHSH, CDR2 LQKENI. The ends were cut back, 2 bases at V and 2 bases at J, with 8 bases in the middle. The CDR3 spans 14 residues. The DNA for the CDR3 is TGTGCCAGCTCACCAGGCTTCACCACAGATACGCAGTATTTT. Its translation is CASSPGFTTDTQYF.

Only a few counts were recorded for this clonotype. The chain combines TRBV5-1 with TRBJ1-5, with a possible D match to TRBD1 (6 bases). The CDR3 covers 14 residues. The germline CDR1 and CDR2 sequences are SGHRS and YFSETQ. The V and J ends lost 4 bases and 2 bases respectively, with 10 bases between them. This chain's CDR3 is CASSLRGGNQPQHF. In DNA form, the CDR3 reads TGCGCCAGCAGCCTAAGGGGGGGCAATCAGCCCCAGCATTTT.